A single sample gave rise to the 9 T cell receptor beta chains below, sequenced in a study of blood T cell repertoires in COVID-19. Clones were sequenced by immunoSEQ multiplex PCR, and TCRdb holds only the in-frame ones, with some missing. The sample consists of under 20,000 clones, around 77% of them appearing once. Sequences were obtained from peripheral blood. Receptor source: a man in his sixties or seventies with COVID-19, enrolled during active disease.

The genes are TRBV28 and TRBJ1-2; D is perhaps TRBD1 (6 bases). Germline V gene lookup returns CDR1 MDHEN and CDR2 SYDVKM. This CDR3 region has 13 residues. Deletions cut 3 bases from V and 4 bases from J, with 9 bases between. CDR3 in DNA: TGTGCCAGCAGTTTTCCAGGGGCCTATGGCTACACCTTC. Its translation is CASSFPGAYGYTF.

This chain connects TRBV20-1 to TRBJ1-1; D is perhaps TRBD1 (5 bases). The germline V gene has CDR1 DFQATT and CDR2 SNEGSKA (reference sequence). The V and J ends lost 3 bases and 3 bases respectively, with 14 bases between them. The CDR3 sequence is 14 residues long. The CDR3 nucleotides read TGCAGTGCTAGTCCTGAAGGGGTTGACACTGAAGCTTTCTTT. This sequence encodes CSASPEGVDTEAFF.

In DNA, the CDR3 is TGTGCCAGCAGTCCGGGACAGTTTAATGAAAAACTGTTTTTT. Amino acids: CASSPGQFNEKLFF. This chain uses TRBV28 with TRBJ1-4; 7 bases map to TRBD1. The length of the CDR3 is 14 residues. V lost 5 bases to trimming and J lost 4 bases; unmatched junction nucleotides: 4. Looked up from germline, CDR1 is MDHEN and CDR2 is SYDVKM.

This chain uses TRBV10-1 with TRBJ1-1; maybe TRBD1 (5 bases). Trimming shortened V by 4 bases and J by 1 base, and 16 bases separated the two germline ends. The CDR3 covers 16 residues. From germline, CDR1 is WNHNN and CDR2 SYGVQD (reference sequence). The CDR3 loop reads CASSAGHGLRNTEAFF. Written as DNA, the CDR3 is TGCGCCAGCAGTGCTGGACACGGCCTCCGGAACACTGAAGCTTTCTTT.

A few counts support this clone. J is TRBJ1-2 and V is TRBV11-1; D not certain. Germline V gene data show CDR1 as SGHAT and CDR2 as FQDESV (reference sequence). The CDR3 is made up of 14 amino acids. Trimming shortened V by 5 bases and J by 3 bases, and 13 bases separated the two germline ends. The DNA of the CDR3 is TGTGCCAGCAGCCGTGACGAGGGCGACTATGGCTACACCTTC. It is translated as CASSRDEGDYGYTF. Combining the CDR3 with reference TRBV11-1 and TRBJ1-2 gives the whole variable domain EAEVAQSPRYKITEKSQAVAFWCDPISGHATLYWYRQILGQGPELLVQFQDESVVDDSQLPKDRFSAERLKGVDSTLKIQPAELGDSAMYLCASSRDEGDYGYTFGSGTRLTVV.

This chain joins TRBV7-2 and TRBJ1-1, with D tentatively TRBD1 (5 bases). The germline V gene encodes CDR1 SGHTA and CDR2 FQGNSA. The CDR3 covers 12 residues. V lost 3 bases, J lost 8 bases, and 10 bases lay in between. CDR3 loop: CASSFPGLEAFF. In nucleotides, the CDR3 is TGTGCCAGCAGCTTTCCGGGACTGGAAGCTTTCTTT.

V and J are TRBV2 and TRBJ1-5; TRBD1 aligns across 12 bases. The germline V gene has CDR1 SNHLY and CDR2 FYNNEI. The length of the CDR3 is 16 residues. Trimming removed 6 bases from V and 3 bases from J; junction bases left unmatched: 6. CDR3 sequence: CASRVGTGGVNQPQHF. DNA for the CDR3: TGTGCCAGCAGAGTAGGGACAGGGGGCGTCAATCAGCCCCAGCATTTT.

This chain uses TRBV6-5 with TRBJ1-1; D not resolved. The CDR3 loop spans 14 amino acids. The V gene's germline CDR1 is MNHEY and CDR2 SVGAGI. V gave up 7 bases and J gave up 1 base, with 13 bases separating them. CDR3: CASTTPGENTEAFF. Written as DNA, the CDR3 is TGTGCCAGCACGACCCCGGGAGAGAACACTGAAGCTTTCTTT.

This clone was detected only a few times. The chain joins TRBV6-4 to TRBJ2-1, with 13 positions matching TRBD2. The ends lost 6 bases at V and 3 bases at J; junction bases unmatched: 5. The CDR3 consists of 16 residues. Germline CDR1 MRHNA, CDR2 SNTAGT. This CDR3 is CASSPRLAGGYNEQFF. The CDR3 DNA sequence: TGTGCCAGCAGCCCCCGACTAGCGGGGGGCTACAATGAGCAGTTCTTC.